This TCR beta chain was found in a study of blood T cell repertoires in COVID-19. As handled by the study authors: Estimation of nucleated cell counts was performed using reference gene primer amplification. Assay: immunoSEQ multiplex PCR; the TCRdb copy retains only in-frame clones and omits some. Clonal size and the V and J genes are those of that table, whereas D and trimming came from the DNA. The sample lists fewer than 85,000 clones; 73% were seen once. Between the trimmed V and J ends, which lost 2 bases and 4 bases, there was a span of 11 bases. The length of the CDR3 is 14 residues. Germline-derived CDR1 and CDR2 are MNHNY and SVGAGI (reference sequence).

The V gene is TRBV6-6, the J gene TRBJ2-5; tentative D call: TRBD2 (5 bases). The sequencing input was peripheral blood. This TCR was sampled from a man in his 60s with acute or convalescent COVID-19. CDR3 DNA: TGTGCCAGCAGTTACGGGAGAGGCGTAGAGACCCAGTACTTC. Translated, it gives CASSYGRGVETQYF.